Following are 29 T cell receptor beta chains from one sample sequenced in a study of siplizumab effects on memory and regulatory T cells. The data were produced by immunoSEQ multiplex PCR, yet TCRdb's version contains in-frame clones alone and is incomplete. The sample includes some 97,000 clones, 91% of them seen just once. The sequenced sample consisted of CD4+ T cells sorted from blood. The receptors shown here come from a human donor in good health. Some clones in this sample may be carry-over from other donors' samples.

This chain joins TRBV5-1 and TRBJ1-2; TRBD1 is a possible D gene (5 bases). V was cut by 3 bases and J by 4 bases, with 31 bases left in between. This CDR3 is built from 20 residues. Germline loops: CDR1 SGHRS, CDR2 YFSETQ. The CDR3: CASSYNYRGTLRGFGYGYTF. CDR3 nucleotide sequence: TGCGCCAGCAGCTACAACTACCGCGGGACGTTAAGGGGCTTTGGCTATGGCTACACCTTC.

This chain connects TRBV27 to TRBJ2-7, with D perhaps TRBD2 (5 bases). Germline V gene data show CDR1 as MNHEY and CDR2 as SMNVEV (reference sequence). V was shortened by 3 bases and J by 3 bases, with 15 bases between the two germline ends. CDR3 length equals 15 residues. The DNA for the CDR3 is TGTGCCAGCAGTTTTCAAGGGAATGAGGGCTACGAGCAGTACTTC. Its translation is CASSFQGNEGYEQYF.

CDR3 nucleotides: TGTGCCAGTAGTAAATGGGTTACTAATGAAAAACTGTTTTTT. Translating gives CASSKWVTNEKLFF. The chain combines TRBV19 with TRBJ1-4; D remains unclear. In germline, CDR1 is LNHDA, CDR2 SQIVND (reference sequence). This CDR3 is 14 amino acids long. V was cut by 4 bases and J by 2 bases, with 8 bases left in between.

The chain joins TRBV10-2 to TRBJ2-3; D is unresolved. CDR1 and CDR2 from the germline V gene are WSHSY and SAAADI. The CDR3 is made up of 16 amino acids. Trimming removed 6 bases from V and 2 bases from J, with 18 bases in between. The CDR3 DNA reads TGCGCCAGCAGGGGAAACCGGAACAGCCTCACAGATACGCAGTATTTT. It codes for CASRGNRNSLTDTQYF.

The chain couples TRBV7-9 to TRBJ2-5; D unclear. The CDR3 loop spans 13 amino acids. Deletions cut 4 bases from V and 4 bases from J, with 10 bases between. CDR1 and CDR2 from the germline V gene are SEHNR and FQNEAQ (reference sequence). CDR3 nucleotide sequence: TGTGCCAGCAGCTCCTCTTGGGGAGAGACCCAGTACTTC. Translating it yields CASSSSWGETQYF.

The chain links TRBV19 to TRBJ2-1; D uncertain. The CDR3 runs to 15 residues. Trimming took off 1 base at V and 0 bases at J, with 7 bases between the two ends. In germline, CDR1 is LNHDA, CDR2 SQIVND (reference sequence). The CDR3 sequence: CASSIAKSSYNEQFF. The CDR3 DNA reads TGTGCCAGTAGTATAGCGAAGAGCTCCTACAATGAGCAGTTCTTC.

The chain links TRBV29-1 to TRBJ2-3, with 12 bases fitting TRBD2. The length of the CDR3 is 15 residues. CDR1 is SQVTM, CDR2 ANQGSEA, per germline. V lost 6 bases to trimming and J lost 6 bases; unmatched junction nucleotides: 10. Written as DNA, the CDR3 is TGCAGCGTGGGGAGACTAGCGGGAGATTCGGATACGCAGTATTTT. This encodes CSVGRLAGDSDTQYF.

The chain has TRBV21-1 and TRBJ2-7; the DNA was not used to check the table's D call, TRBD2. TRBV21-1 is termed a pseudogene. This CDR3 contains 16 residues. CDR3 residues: CASSRSPSGTLYEQYF. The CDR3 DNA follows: TGTGCCAGCAGCAGGAGCCCTAGCGGGACCCTTTACGAGCAGTACTTC.

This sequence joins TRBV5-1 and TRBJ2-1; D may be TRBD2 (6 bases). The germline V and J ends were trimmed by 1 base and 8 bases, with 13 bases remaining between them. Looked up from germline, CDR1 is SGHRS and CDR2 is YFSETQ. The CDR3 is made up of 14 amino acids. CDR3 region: CASSLRTQRDEQFF. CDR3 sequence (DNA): TGCGCCAGCAGCTTGAGAACACAGCGGGATGAGCAGTTCTTC. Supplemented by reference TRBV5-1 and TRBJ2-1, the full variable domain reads KAGVTQTPRYLIKTRGQQVTLSCSPISGHRSVSWYQQTPGQGLQFLFEYFSETQRNKGNFPGRFSGRQFSNSRSEMNVSTLELGDSALYLCASSLRTQRDEQFFGPGTRLTVL.

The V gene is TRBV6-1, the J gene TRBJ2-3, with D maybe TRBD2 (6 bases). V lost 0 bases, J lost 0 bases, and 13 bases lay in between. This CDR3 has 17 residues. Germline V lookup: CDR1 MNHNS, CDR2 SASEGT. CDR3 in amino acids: CASSEAPGSSSTDTQYF. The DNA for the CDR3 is TGTGCCAGCAGTGAAGCCCCCGGGAGTTCTAGCACAGATACGCAGTATTTT.

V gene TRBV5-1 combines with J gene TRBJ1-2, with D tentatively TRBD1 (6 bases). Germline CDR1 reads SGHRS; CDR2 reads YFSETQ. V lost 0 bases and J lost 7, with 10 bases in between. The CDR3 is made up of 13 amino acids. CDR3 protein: CASSLAGVGGYTF. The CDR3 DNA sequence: TGCGCCAGCAGCTTGGCAGGGGTGGGTGGCTACACCTTC.

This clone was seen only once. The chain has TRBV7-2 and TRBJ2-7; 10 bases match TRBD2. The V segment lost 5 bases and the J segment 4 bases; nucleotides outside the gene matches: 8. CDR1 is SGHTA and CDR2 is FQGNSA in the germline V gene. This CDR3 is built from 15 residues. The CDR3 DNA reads TGTGCCAGCAGCCGGGGGGGGACTAGCGATTACGAGCAGTACTTC. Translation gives CASSRGGTSDYEQYF.

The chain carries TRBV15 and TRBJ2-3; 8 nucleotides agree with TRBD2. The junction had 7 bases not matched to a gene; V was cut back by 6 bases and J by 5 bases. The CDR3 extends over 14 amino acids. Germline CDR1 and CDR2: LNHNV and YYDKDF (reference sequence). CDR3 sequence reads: CATRMTSAGDTQYF. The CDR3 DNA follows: TGTGCCACCAGAATGACTAGCGCGGGAGATACGCAGTATTTT.

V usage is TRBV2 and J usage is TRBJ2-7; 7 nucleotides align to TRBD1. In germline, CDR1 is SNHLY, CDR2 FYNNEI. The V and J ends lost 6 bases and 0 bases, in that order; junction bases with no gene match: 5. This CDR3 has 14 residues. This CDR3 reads CASRGQSSSYEQYF. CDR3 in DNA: TGTGCCAGCAGGGGACAGAGTTCCTCCTACGAGCAGTACTTC. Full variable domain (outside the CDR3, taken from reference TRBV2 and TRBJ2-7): EPEVTQTPSHQVTQMGQEVILRCVPISNHLYFYWYRQILGQKVEFLVSFYNNEISEKSEIFDDQFSVERPDGSNFTLKIRSTKLEDSAMYFCASRGQSSSYEQYFGPGTRLTVT.

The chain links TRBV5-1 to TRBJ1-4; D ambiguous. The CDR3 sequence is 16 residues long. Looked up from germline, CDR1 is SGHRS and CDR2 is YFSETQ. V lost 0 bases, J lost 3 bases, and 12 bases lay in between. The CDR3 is CASSLASNAPNEKLFF. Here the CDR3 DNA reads TGCGCCAGCAGCTTGGCAAGTAACGCCCCTAATGAAAAACTGTTTTTT.

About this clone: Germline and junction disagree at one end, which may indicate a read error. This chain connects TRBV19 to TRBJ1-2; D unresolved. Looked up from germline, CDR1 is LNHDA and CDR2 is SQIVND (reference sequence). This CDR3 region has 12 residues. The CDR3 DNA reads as TGTGCCAGTAGATACCCCGACGGTCACGGATACTTC. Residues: CASRYPDGHGYF.

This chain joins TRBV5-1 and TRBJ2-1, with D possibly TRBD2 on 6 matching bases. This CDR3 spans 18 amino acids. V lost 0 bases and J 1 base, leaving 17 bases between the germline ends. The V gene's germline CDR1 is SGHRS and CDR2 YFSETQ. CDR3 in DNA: TGCGCCAGCAGCTTGGTCCTAGCGAGCGTTTCTTCCTACAATGAGCAGTTCTTC. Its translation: CASSLVLASVSSYNEQFF.

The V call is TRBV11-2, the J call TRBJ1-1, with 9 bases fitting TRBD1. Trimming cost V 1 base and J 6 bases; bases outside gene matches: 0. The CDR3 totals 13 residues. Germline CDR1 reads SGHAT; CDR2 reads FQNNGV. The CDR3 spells CASSLGTGAEAFF. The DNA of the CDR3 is TGTGCCAGCAGCTTAGGGACAGGGGCTGAAGCTTTCTTT.

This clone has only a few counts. The CDR3 sequence is CASSALGNFEQYF. The CDR3 region has the DNA TGTGCCAGCAGCGCCCTAGGTAATTTCGAGCAGTACTTC. This chain uses TRBV7-3 with TRBJ2-7, with D uncertain. Trimming removed 5 bases at V and 6 bases at J, with 14 bases between. Germline loops: CDR1 SGHTA, CDR2 FQGTGA. This CDR3 has 13 amino acids.

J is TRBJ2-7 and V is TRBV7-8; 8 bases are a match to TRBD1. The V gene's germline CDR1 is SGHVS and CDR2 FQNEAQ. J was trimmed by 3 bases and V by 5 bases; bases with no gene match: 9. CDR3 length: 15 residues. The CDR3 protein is CASSLIGQGSYEQYF. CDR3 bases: TGTGCCAGCAGCCTTATAGGACAGGGAAGCTACGAGCAGTACTTC.

The CDR3 region has the DNA TGTGCCAGCAGCCAAGTGACCTTCAGGAACACTGAAGCTTTCTTT. Translating it yields CASSQVTFRNTEAFF. The genes are TRBV4-2 and TRBJ1-1; D unresolved. The length of the CDR3 is 15 residues. The V end was cut by 1 base, the J end by 1 base, with 10 bases between. Looked up from germline, CDR1 is LGHNA and CDR2 is YNFKEQ.

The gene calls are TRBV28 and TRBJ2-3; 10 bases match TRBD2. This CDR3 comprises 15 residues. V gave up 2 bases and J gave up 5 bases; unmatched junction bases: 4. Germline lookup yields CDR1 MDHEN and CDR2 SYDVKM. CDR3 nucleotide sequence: TGTGCCAGCAGTTTAGGCCTAGCGGGAGTAGATACGCAGTATTTT. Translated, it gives CASSLGLAGVDTQYF.

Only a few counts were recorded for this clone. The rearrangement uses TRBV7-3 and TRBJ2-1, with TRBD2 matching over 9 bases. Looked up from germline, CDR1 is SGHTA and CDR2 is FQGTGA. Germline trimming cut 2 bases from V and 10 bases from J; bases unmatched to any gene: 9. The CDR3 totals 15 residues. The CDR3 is CASSLQAGGSNEQFF. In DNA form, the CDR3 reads TGTGCCAGCAGCTTACAAGCGGGGGGATCGAACGAGCAGTTCTTC.

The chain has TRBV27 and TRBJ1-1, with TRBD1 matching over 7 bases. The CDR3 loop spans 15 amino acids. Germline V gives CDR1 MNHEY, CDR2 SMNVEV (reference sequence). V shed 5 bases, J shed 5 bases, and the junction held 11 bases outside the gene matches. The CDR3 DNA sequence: TGTGCCAGCAGTCCATATCCGACAGGGCGAACTGAAGCTTTCTTT. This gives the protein CASSPYPTGRTEAFF.

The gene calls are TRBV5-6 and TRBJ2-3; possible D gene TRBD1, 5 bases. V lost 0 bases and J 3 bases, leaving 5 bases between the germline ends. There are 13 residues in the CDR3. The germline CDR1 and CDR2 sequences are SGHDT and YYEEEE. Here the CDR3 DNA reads TGTGCCAGCAGCTTGGGGACAACAGATACGCAGTATTTT. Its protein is CASSLGTTDTQYF.

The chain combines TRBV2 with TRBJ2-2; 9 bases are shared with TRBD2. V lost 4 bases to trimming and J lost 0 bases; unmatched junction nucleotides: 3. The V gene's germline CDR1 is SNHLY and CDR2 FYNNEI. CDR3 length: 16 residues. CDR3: CASSGAGGTNTGELFF. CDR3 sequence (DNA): TGTGCCAGCAGTGGAGCGGGAGGAACGAACACCGGGGAGCTGTTTTTT. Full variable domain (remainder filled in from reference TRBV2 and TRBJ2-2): EPEVTQTPSHQVTQMGQEVILRCVPISNHLYFYWYRQILGQKVEFLVSFYNNEISEKSEIFDDQFSVERPDGSNFTLKIRSTKLEDSAMYFCASSGAGGTNTGELFFGEGSRLTVL.

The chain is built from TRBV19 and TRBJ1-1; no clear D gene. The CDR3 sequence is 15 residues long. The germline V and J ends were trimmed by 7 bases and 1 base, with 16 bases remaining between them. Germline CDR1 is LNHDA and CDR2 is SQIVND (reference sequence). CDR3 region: CASTLGRTRNTEAFF. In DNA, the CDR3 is TGTGCCAGTACCCTCGGCCGGACGAGGAACACTGAAGCTTTCTTT.

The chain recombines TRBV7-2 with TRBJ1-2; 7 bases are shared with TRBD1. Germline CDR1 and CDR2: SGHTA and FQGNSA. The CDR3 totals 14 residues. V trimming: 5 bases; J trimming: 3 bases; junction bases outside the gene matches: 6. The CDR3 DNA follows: TGTGCCAGCAGCCGGCAAGGGACAGACTATGGCTACACCTTC. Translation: CASSRQGTDYGYTF.

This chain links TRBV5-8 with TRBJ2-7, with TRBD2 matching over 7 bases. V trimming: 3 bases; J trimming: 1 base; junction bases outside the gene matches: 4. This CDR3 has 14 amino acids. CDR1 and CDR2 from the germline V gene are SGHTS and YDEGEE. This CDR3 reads CASSSWGGSYEQYF. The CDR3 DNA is TGTGCCAGCAGCTCCTGGGGGGGGTCCTACGAGCAGTACTTC.